The entry below describes one T cell receptor (beta chain). Its antigen is currently not known. Base qualities are missing; no much larger clone stands one base away. The method was 5' RACE. The run used an Illumina HiSeq 2500. A second PCR of about 6 to 11 cycles was run with a J-beta primer mix and a sample-barcoded 5' primer. A unique molecular identifier was introduced onto each TCR beta cDNA molecule by a template-switch 5' adaptor carrying 12 random nucleotides. Each sample yielded at least 2.5 million CDR3-containing paired-end reads. All of the RNA was converted into first-strand cDNA using the Mint cDNA synthesis kit, with a TRBC-specific oligonucleotide serving as the primer. Following uracil-DNA glycosylase treatment, all cDNA underwent a first 18-cycle PCR with the universal primers M1SS and BC2_uni_R. The authors' pipeline ran thus. Normalization of each sample was performed by random selection of 1 million high-quality reads, each carrying a distinct molecular identifier. Reads with shared molecular identifiers were discarded instead of being binned into consensus sequences. CDR3 identification, clonotype clustering and error correction used MiTCR with a Q25 quality threshold and the strictest error-elimination algorithm. A nonparametric unseen species model with Euler transformation was used to estimate a lower bound on total TCR beta diversity. TCRdb applied fastp at Q25 and MiXCR to the public reads, then kept only in-frame beta chains. CDR3 protein duplicates are merged, each entry listing the most common genes and DNA. The V and J calls reflect TCRdb's pipeline rather than the authors' work. The sample includes about 1.8 million distinct CDR3 sequences, with less than 50% observed a single time. Together, the top ten hold approximately 2% of the sample.

The CDR3 measures 14 amino acids from cysteine to phenylalanine. Of the read, only the CDR3 DNA is kept; its 42 bases are in frame from base 1. Taken from the germline V gene, the CDR1 and CDR2 loops are SGHTA and FQGNSA. Trimming removed 6 bases from V and 6 bases from J, leaving 18 bases between the germline ends. This sample was taken from a study of blood T cells in healthy people across ages (dated by TCRdb to between 2014 and 2016). Study-wide context: Template switching captured roughly one uniquely barcoded TCR beta cDNA molecule per two T cells in model experiments. To avoid experimental bias, donors of different ages were spread randomly across the sequencing lanes. Using deep sequencing normalized with unique cDNA molecular identifiers, the study measured how TCR beta repertoire diversity changes with age. Two additional independent replicas of 1 million unique cDNA reads from the same blood draw were analyzed for two donors (one aged 18 to 30 and one aged 80 or older). Four age groups were formed from the donors: young (average roughly 15 years), middle-aged (around 39), aged (around 68) and long-lived (roughly 81). Study-wide conclusions, independent of this receptor: Estimates of total diversity based on one million sequenced T cells were regarded as lower bounds and as underestimates. Observed TCR beta diversity correlated strongly with the percentage of naive T cells measured by flow cytometry. Since profiling was done on bulk unsorted PBMCs, naive and antigen-experienced compartments could not be conclusively compared. Compared with the aged group, the long-lived group had more naive CD4+ T cells, fewer expanded clones and increased TCR diversity, a pattern suggesting age selection. Observed TCR beta diversity per million T cells fell roughly linearly with age, and a significant reduction was already apparent by age roughly 40. The CMV infection status of donors was not known, potentially confounding age-related changes in expanded clonotypes.

Donors were 30 to 45 systemically healthy Caucasian individuals from Russia aged roughly 6 to 95 years. Around 10 milliliters of peripheral blood were collected from each donor into EDTA-treated Vacutainer tubes. Ficoll-Paque density-gradient centrifugation was used to isolate PBMCs, with at least 7 million per sample. Total RNA was extracted from PBMCs with Trizol reagent, with at least 5 micrograms obtained per sample. For every donor, flow cytometry on a PBMC aliquot measured the percentage of naive CD45RAhigh/CD27high T cells. The rearrangement combines TRBV7-2 with TRBJ2-7; the D gene is perhaps TRBD1, from 6 matching bases. Sequenced: blood. This receptor was taken from a woman aged 40 to 50 in good health. The CDR3 region has the sequence CASRDRTEGPEQYF. The DNA sequence is TGTGCCAGCAGAGATAGGACAGAGGGACCCGAGCAGTACTTC.